These 30 T cell receptor beta chains were sequenced from one sample in a study of blood T cell repertoires in COVID-19. The table came from immunoSEQ multiplex PCR; TCRdb's copy has only in-frame clones and leaves some out. The sample carries around 230,000 clones, around 87% recorded once. The source material was peripheral blood. These receptors originate from a man aged 60-69 years who had recovered from COVID-19.

V usage is TRBV10-3 and J usage is TRBJ2-3; 7 bases match TRBD2. This CDR3 contains 14 residues. The germline V gene has CDR1 ENHRY and CDR2 SYGVKD. Unmatched junction bases numbered 9, after V lost 11 bases and J lost 1 base. DNA of the CDR3: TGTGCCGCCCGGGGGGAGCGTGGCACAGATACGCAGTATTTT. Amino acids: CAARGERGTDTQYF.

The CDR3 nucleotides are TGTGCCATTCAAGGGGGCTCCTACAATGAGCAGTTCTTC. It yields the protein CAIQGGSYNEQFF. The chain employs TRBV24-1 and TRBJ2-1; tentative D call: TRBD1 (6 bases). The CDR3 totals 13 residues. Per germline, CDR1 KGHDR and CDR2 SFDVKD. The V and J ends lost 11 bases and 0 bases respectively, with 10 bases between them.

This chain uses TRBV5-6 with TRBJ1-2, with 12 positions matching TRBD1. The germline gives CDR1 SGHDT, CDR2 YYEEEE. After removal of 5 bases from V and 4 bases from J, the junction contained 9 bases not matched to a gene. The CDR3 spans 16 residues. The CDR3 nucleotides read TGTGCCAGCAGAATACTTGGGACAGGGGGCTTCTATGGCTACACCTTC. Amino acid sequence: CASRILGTGGFYGYTF.

The rearrangement links TRBV5-1 to TRBJ1-4, with 7 bases aligning to TRBD1. The CDR3 has 15 amino acids. Germline V gene data show CDR1 as SGHRS and CDR2 as YFSETQ. V dropped 1 base and J dropped 3; count of bases not matched to a gene: 3. The CDR3 is CASSLQGGPNEKLFF. CDR3 sequence (DNA): TGCGCCAGCAGCTTGCAAGGGGGCCCTAATGAAAAACTGTTTTTT.

V gene TRBV7-9 combines with J gene TRBJ2-3, with 8 bases identical to TRBD2. CDR1 SEHNR and CDR2 FQNEAQ come from the germline V gene (reference sequence). There are 14 residues in the CDR3. V lost 3 bases, J lost 4 bases, and 3 bases stayed unmatched. CDR3 sequence (DNA): TGTGCCAGCAGCTTCGGGGGGGCCGCAGATACGCAGTATTTT. It yields the protein CASSFGGAADTQYF. Filled out from reference TRBV7-9 and TRBJ2-3, the complete variable domain reads DTGVSQNPRHKITKRGQNVTFRCDPISEHNRLYWYRQTLGQGPEFLTYFQNEAQLEKSRLLSDRFSAERPKGSFSTLEIQRTEQGDSAMYLCASSFGGAADTQYFGPGTRLTVL.

The rearrangement joins TRBV12-3 or TRBV12-4 to TRBJ2-5, with D maybe TRBD2 (5 bases). Trimming pared 2 bases from V and 4 bases from J, leaving 8 bases between. The CDR3 is made up of 13 amino acids. CDR3 protein: CASSLRGRETQYF. CDR3 sequence (DNA): TGTGCCAGCAGTTTACGGGGTCGAGAGACCCAGTACTTC.

The V and J genes are TRBV29-1 and TRBJ2-5; 8 nucleotides agree with TRBD2. The ends lost 5 bases at V and 4 bases at J; junction bases unmatched: 12. The CDR3 totals 15 residues. Germline CDR1 and CDR2: SQVTM and ANQGSEA. The DNA of the CDR3 is TGCAGCGTTAACATCCCGGGGGGGAGGGGAGAGACCCAGTACTTC. This sequence encodes CSVNIPGGRGETQYF.

This chain links TRBV25-1 with TRBJ2-6; TRBD1 aligns across 8 bases. Per germline, CDR1 MGHDK and CDR2 SYGVNS. V shed 5 bases, J shed 2 bases, and the junction held 11 bases outside the gene matches. There are 18 residues in the CDR3. The CDR3 region is CASSTPRTGMAGANVLTF. CDR3 coding DNA: TGTGCCAGCAGTACCCCTCGGACAGGGATGGCTGGGGCCAACGTCCTGACTTTC.

CDR3 sequence: CASSTGGGNYGYTF. CDR3 DNA: TGCGCCAGCAGTACAGGGGGTGGAAACTATGGCTACACCTTC. The chain is built from TRBV5-1 and TRBJ1-2; TRBD1 agrees at 8 bases. The CDR3 has 14 amino acids. CDR1 is SGHRS, CDR2 YFSETQ, per germline. The V gene end was trimmed by 5 bases and the J gene end by 2 bases; junction bases not matched to a gene: 5.

The chain combines TRBV6-2 or TRBV6-3 with TRBJ1-1, with TRBD1 as a possible D gene (6 bases). The V and J ends lost 4 bases and 1 base respectively, with 10 bases between them. This CDR3 has 14 residues. Germline V gene sequence: CDR1 MNHEY, CDR2 SVGEGT. This CDR3 is CASSFGTSNTEAFF. The CDR3 DNA reads as TGTGCCAGCAGTTTCGGGACATCGAACACTGAAGCTTTCTTT.

The chain is built from TRBV25-1 and TRBJ2-2, with TRBD1 matching over 7 bases. There are 13 residues in the CDR3. CDR1 and CDR2 from the germline V gene are MGHDK and SYGVNS. With 4 bases clipped from V and 6 bases from J, the junction kept 2 bases outside the gene matches. CDR3 in DNA: TGTGCCAGCAGTGCGACAGGGCCCGGGGAGCTGTTTTTT. The encoded protein is CASSATGPGELFF.

The chain couples TRBV6-2 or TRBV6-3 to TRBJ1-4; D unresolved. This CDR3 has 14 amino acids. Germline CDR1 and CDR2: MNHEY and SVGEGT. Trimming took off 6 bases at V and 8 bases at J, with 16 bases between the two ends. Written as DNA, the CDR3 is TGTGCCAGCAGCCCGGGGAGTGTGCCGGAAAAACTGTTTTTT. This translates into CASSPGSVPEKLFF.

This rearrangement joins TRBV5-4 to TRBJ2-5; possible D gene TRBD1, 6 bases. The CDR3 is 13 residues long. CDR1 and CDR2 from the germline V gene are SGHNT and YYREEE (reference sequence). The germline V and J ends were trimmed by 4 bases and 1 base, with 8 bases remaining between them. CDR3 nucleotide sequence: TGTGCCAGCAGCCAGGGGACCCAAGAGACCCAGTACTTC. Protein sequence: CASSQGTQETQYF.

The chain links TRBV24-1 to TRBJ2-3; unclear D gene. The germline CDR1 and CDR2 sequences are KGHDR and SFDVKD. This CDR3 has 16 residues. The V end was cut by 4 bases, the J end by 1 base, with 14 bases between. In DNA form, the CDR3 reads TGTGCCACCAGTGACCACAGCCGGTCAGGCACAGATACGCAGTATTTT. Translation: CATSDHSRSGTDTQYF.

CDR3 protein: CASSPRSARGGTDTQYF. The CDR3 region has the DNA TGTGCCAGCAGCCCCCGCTCTGCGCGGGGGGGCACAGATACGCAGTATTTT. The V and J genes are TRBV3-1 (or the pseudogene TRBV3-2) and TRBJ2-3, with 8 bases fitting TRBD2. The J segment lost 1 base and the V segment lost 4 bases, leaving 10 bases of the junction unmatched. The CDR3 spans 17 residues. Germline CDR1 reads LGHDT; CDR2 reads YNNKEL (reference sequence).

This chain uses TRBV18 with TRBJ1-3; TRBD1 aligns across 8 bases. Germline loops: CDR1 KGHSH, CDR2 LQKENI. This CDR3 is 16 amino acids long. The junction had 8 bases not matched to a gene; V was cut back by 3 bases and J by 4 bases. CDR3 sequence reads: CASSPTTGARGNTIYF. CDR3 sequence (DNA): TGTGCCAGCTCACCGACGACAGGGGCACGGGGAAACACCATATATTTT.

This chain uses TRBV29-1 with TRBJ2-7; 12 nucleotides align to TRBD1. CDR1 and CDR2 (germline): SQVTM, ANQGSEA. The CDR3 covers 13 residues. The ends lost 5 bases at V and 7 bases at J; junction bases unmatched: 6. This chain's CDR3 is CSVMGQGAREQYF. Written as DNA, the CDR3 is TGCAGCGTTATGGGACAGGGGGCGCGGGAGCAGTACTTC.

The CDR3 is CASSDKGQYELEQFF. The CDR3 nucleotides are TGTGCCAGCAGTGATAAGGGACAGTACGAGCTTGAGCAGTTCTTC. The chain recombines TRBV28 with TRBJ2-1; 7 bases match TRBD1. Per the germline V gene, CDR1 is MDHEN and CDR2 is SYDVKM. The length of the CDR3 is 15 residues. With V trimmed by 5 bases and J by 9 bases, 13 bases remained unmatched.

On this clone itself: This CDR3 is also generated by other DNA sequences in the sample. The chain carries TRBV5-4 and TRBJ2-7, with 9 bases that match TRBD2. The CDR3 covers 15 residues. Germline CDR1 is SGHNT and CDR2 is YYREEE (reference sequence). J was trimmed by 2 bases and V by 4 bases; bases with no gene match: 7. CDR3 bases: TGTGCCAGCAGCCTCGAATTAGCGGGGGCCTACGAGCAGTACTTC. Translated: CASSLELAGAYEQYF.

The chain is built from TRBV5-1 and TRBJ2-2, with TRBD1 as a possible D gene (6 bases). Germline CDR1 reads SGHRS; CDR2 reads YFSETQ. V lost 4 bases, J lost 7 bases, and 14 bases lay in between. This CDR3 has 14 residues. CDR3: CASSRQAFGGELFF. The CDR3 DNA is TGCGCCAGCAGCCGACAGGCGTTCGGCGGGGAGCTGTTTTTT.

This clone was observed a handful of times. The chain employs TRBV30 and TRBJ2-3; 8 bases align to TRBD2. This CDR3 has 14 amino acids. After removal of 2 bases from V and 5 bases from J, the junction contained 6 bases not matched to a gene. In germline, CDR1 is GTSNPN, CDR2 SVGIG (reference sequence). The CDR3 loop is CAWSKGLVIDTQYF. CDR3 in DNA: TGTGCCTGGAGTAAGGGACTAGTGATAGATACGCAGTATTTT.

The chain carries TRBV20-1 and TRBJ2-2; TRBD2 agrees at 7 bases. Unmatched junction bases numbered 7, after V lost 3 bases and J lost 0 bases. CDR3 size: 16 residues. From germline, CDR1 is DFQATT and CDR2 SNEGSKA (reference sequence). The CDR3 loop reads CSASRDYHTNTGELFF. CDR3 coding DNA: TGCAGTGCTAGTCGGGACTACCACACGAACACCGGGGAGCTGTTTTTT.

This clone was seen just once. The chain uses TRBV29-1 and TRBJ2-2, with 9 bases identical to TRBD1. Trimming removed 6 bases from V and 7 bases from J; junction bases left unmatched: 6. The CDR3 length is 13 residues. Germline CDR1 and CDR2: SQVTM and ANQGSEA. The CDR3 DNA reads as TGCAGCGTGGGGACAGGGTTTGGCGGGGAGCTGTTTTTT. Its translation: CSVGTGFGGELFF.

This chain links TRBV6-5 with TRBJ1-5; D unclear. The CDR3 sequence is 13 residues long. The V and J ends lost 4 bases and 7 bases respectively, with 11 bases between them. CDR1 and CDR2 from the germline V gene are MNHEY and SVGAGI. Written as DNA, the CDR3 is TGTGCCAGCAGTTGGAGTTGGAACCAGCCCCAGCATTTT. Its protein is CASSWSWNQPQHF.

The rearrangement uses TRBV7-6 and TRBJ2-2, with D perhaps TRBD2 (5 bases). The CDR3 length is 16 residues. The V end was cut by 5 bases, the J end by 7 bases, with 20 bases between. Germline CDR1 SGHVS, CDR2 FNYEAQ. The CDR3 reads CASSDGGGYLGGELFF. The CDR3 nucleotides are TGTGCCAGCAGCGACGGCGGCGGGTATCTAGGCGGGGAGCTGTTTTTT.

This clone turned up a few times. The chain combines TRBV9 with TRBJ1-1; D gene ambiguous. The CDR3 contains 13 residues. Germline CDR1 SGDLS, CDR2 YYNGEE. Between the trimmed V and J ends, which lost 3 bases and 4 bases, there was a span of 10 bases. CDR3 loop: CASSALEGTEAFF. The CDR3 DNA sequence: TGTGCCAGCAGCGCCCTCGAGGGCACTGAAGCTTTCTTT.

The chain links TRBV19 to TRBJ1-2, with D possibly TRBD1 on 5 matching bases. CDR1 and CDR2 (germline): LNHDA, SQIVND (reference sequence). V was clipped by 2 bases and J by 5 bases, with 9 bases between them. The CDR3 is 13 amino acids. CDR3 residues: CASSIKGLYGYTF. The CDR3 DNA reads as TGTGCCAGTAGTATAAAGGGACTATATGGCTACACCTTC. Full variable domain (rest looked up from reference TRBV19 and TRBJ1-2): DGGITQSPKYLFRKEGQNVTLSCEQNLNHDAMYWYRQDPGQGLRLIYYSQIVNDFQKGDIAEGYSVSREKKESFPLTVTSAQKNPTAFYLCASSIKGLYGYTFGSGTRLTVV.

The CDR3 loop is CASSLGPGGTDTQYF. In DNA, the CDR3 is TGTGCCAGCAGCTTAGGTCCGGGGGGCACAGATACGCAGTATTTT. The chain has TRBV11-3 and TRBJ2-3; D possibly corresponds to TRBD2 (6 bases). Germline V gene data show CDR1 as SGHNT and CDR2 as YENEEA. This CDR3 has 15 residues. Trimming removed 1 base at V and 1 base at J, with 9 bases between.

This clone appeared once. The gene calls are TRBV6-6 and TRBJ1-4; TRBD1 matches at 11 bases. There are 15 residues in the CDR3. J was trimmed by 5 bases and V by 2 bases; bases with no gene match: 1. Germline lookup yields CDR1 MNHNY and CDR2 SVGAGI (reference sequence). The CDR3: CASSYGQGANEKLFF. For the CDR3, the DNA is TGTGCCAGCAGTTACGGACAGGGGGCGAATGAAAAACTGTTTTTT.

The chain is built from TRBV19 and TRBJ2-2; 7 bases are shared with TRBD1. Trimming at V came to 3 bases and at J to 4 bases, leaving 11 bases not matched to a gene. This CDR3 region has 17 residues. CDR1 LNHDA and CDR2 SQIVND come from the germline V gene (reference sequence). The CDR3 reads CASSMARQGGTTGELFF. The CDR3 nucleotides read TGTGCCAGTAGTATGGCCAGACAGGGTGGGACCACCGGGGAGCTGTTTTTT.